The sample holds a few counts of the clone carrying this T cell receptor (beta chain). Given the absence of the conserved phenylalanine or tryptophan at the CDR3 end, a read error is likely. The library targeted TCRbeta and was prepared with unique molecular identifiers. Each CDR3 protein gets one entry after TCRdb re-called the PCR reads with MiXCR. The sample has roughly 500,000 distinct CDR3 sequences, about 33% seen once. The data derive from a study of T-cell reconstitution after alpha-beta-depleted transplantation in children. V gave up 1 base and J gave up 5 bases, with 14 bases separating them. The CDR3 totals 16 residues. The germline V gene has CDR1 LGHNA and CDR2 YSLEER.

The chain combines TRBV4-3 with TRBJ2-2; possibly TRBD1 or TRBD2 for D (5 bases each). Sample: PBMCs from the stem cell graft donor, taken from the stem cell graft. This clonotype originated in a human donor who donated a stem cell graft to a child with aplastic anemia. CDR3 DNA: TGCGCCAGCAGCCAAGTTTGGGCAGGGAGAACCGGGGAGCTGTTTGTT. Its protein is CASSQVWAGRTGELFV.